The clone carrying this T cell receptor beta chain was detected only once. This sample was taken from a study of shared clonotypes between healthy human individuals. Per germline, CDR1 GTSNPN and CDR2 SVGIG (reference sequence). This CDR3 has 13 amino acids. Trimming took off 1 base at V and 6 bases at J, with 12 bases between the two ends. Only in-frame clones appear in the TCRdb table, and some are missing; sequencing was by immunoSEQ multiplex PCR. The profile shows 950,000 to 1,200,000 clones, around 77% of them singletons. The chain combines TRBV30 with TRBJ1-2; D unresolved. The origin of this receptor is a young man in good health. Some clones in this sample may be carry-over from other donors' samples. Sequenced sample: memory CD4+ T cells from PBMCs. Subset given: CD45RA-negative fraction. CDR3 sequence: CAWSGTDAHGYTF. CDR3 nucleotides: TGTGCCTGGAGTGGCACAGACGCCCATGGCTACACCTTC.